The next 19 T cell receptor beta chains were all read from a single sample in a study of blood T cells in healthy people across ages. A J-beta primer mix and a sample-barcoded 5' primer were used in a second PCR of about 7 to 11 cycles. TCRdb fed the 5' RACE reads into MiXCR, producing one record per CDR3 protein. The sample yields about 760,000 distinct CDR3 sequences, more than 50% seen once. Sequencing was carried out using blood. Receptors originate from a man between 40 and 49 years old in good health.

The chain employs TRBV20-1 and TRBJ2-1; no definite D call. The J call may be incorrect, as the DNA end agrees better with TRBJ2-7. In germline, CDR1 is DFQATT, CDR2 SNEGSKA (reference sequence). This CDR3 spans 17 amino acids. CDR3 region: CSARDTAAQTGWVEQYF. For the CDR3, the DNA is TGCAGTGCTAGAGATACGGCTGCGCAGACCGGATGGGTTGAGCAGTACTTC.

This clonotype was counted only a few times. The rearrangement uses TRBV3-1 and TRBJ2-7; 8 bases are shared with TRBD2. The J call may be wrong; the DNA end is better matched by TRBJ2-5. This CDR3 comprises 17 residues. Germline CDR1 LGHDT, CDR2 YNNKEL (reference sequence). In nucleotides, the CDR3 is TGTGCCAGCAGCCAGGGCTCCGGGACTAGTAGTGGAAAGACCCAGTACTTC. This encodes CASSQGSGTSSGKTQYF.

This clonotype has a handful of counts. CDR3 amino acids: CASSQVETAYNEQFF. The CDR3 nucleotides read TGTGCCAGCAGCCAAGTGGAGACAGCCTACAATGAGCAGTTCTTC. This chain connects TRBV3-1 to TRBJ2-1; tentative D call: TRBD1 (5 bases). Trimming stripped 1 base from V and 2 bases from J, with 9 bases between. Germline CDR1 reads LGHDT; CDR2 reads YNNKEL (reference sequence). This CDR3 region has 15 residues.

This clonotype was detected only a few times. V usage is TRBV6-5 and J usage is TRBJ1-1, with TRBD1 as a possible D gene (6 bases). CDR3 length equals 17 residues. The V gene lost 2 bases and the J gene lost 1 base, with 17 bases spanning the gap. Germline values: CDR1 MNHEY, CDR2 SVGAGI. As DNA, the CDR3 is TGTGCCAGCAGTTACGGGGGGCCGAATATCTGGAACACTGAAGCTTTCTTT. Its translation is CASSYGGPNIWNTEAFF.

In nucleotides, the CDR3 is TGTGCCAGCAGCTGGGGAGCGACATCCTACGAGCAGTACTTC. This encodes CASSWGATSYEQYF. This chain connects TRBV7-2 to TRBJ2-7; possible D gene TRBD2, 5 bases. Trimming left V 4 bases short and J 1 base short, with 11 bases between. CDR1 and CDR2 (germline): SGHTA, FQGNSA. This CDR3 is 14 amino acids long.

The V gene is TRBV7-3, the J gene TRBJ1-6, with D hard to call. The CDR3 spans 13 residues. The V and J ends lost 4 bases and 7 bases respectively, with 8 bases between them. Per the germline V gene, CDR1 is SGHTA and CDR2 is FQGTGA. The CDR3 nucleotides are TGTGCCAGCAGCTCGGCAGCCAATTCACCCCTCCACTTT. Amino acid sequence: CASSSAANSPLHF.

The rearrangement links TRBV20-1 to TRBJ2-1; 10 positions agree with TRBD2. The CDR3 consists of 15 residues. Germline CDR1 DFQATT, CDR2 SNEGSKA (reference sequence). The junction had 10 bases not matched to a gene; V was cut back by 6 bases and J by 5 bases. The CDR3 DNA reads TGCAGTGCAGCACCCTGGACTAGCGGTGACAATGAGCAGTTCTTC. Translated, it gives CSAAPWTSGDNEQFF.

The table lists this clonotype with a count of one. The J gene is TRBJ2-7, the V gene TRBV6-6; D not certain. With 0 bases removed from V and 4 bases from J, the gap between germline ends came to 7 bases. Germline lookup yields CDR1 MNHNY and CDR2 SVGAGI (reference sequence). The CDR3 has 13 amino acids. The CDR3 nucleotides read TGTGCCAGCAGTTACTCCGGGCAGTACGAGCAGTACTTC. Protein: CASSYSGQYEQYF.

The chain combines TRBV20-1 with TRBJ2-3, with D tentatively TRBD1 (5 bases). Trimming cost V 3 bases and J 4 bases, with 11 bases left between them. The germline V gene has CDR1 DFQATT and CDR2 SNEGSKA (reference sequence). This CDR3 region has 13 residues. CDR3 sequence reads: CSASLQVADTQYF. CDR3 bases: TGCAGTGCTAGCCTACAGGTCGCAGATACGCAGTATTTT.

The CDR3 here is CASSLGRSSYGYTF. CDR3 in DNA: TGTGCCAGCAGCTTGGGGAGGAGCAGCTATGGCTACACCTTC. The genes are TRBV7-2 and TRBJ1-2; D call uncertain. Deletions cut 3 bases from V and 4 bases from J, with 12 bases between. CDR3 length: 14 residues. Germline V lookup: CDR1 SGHTA, CDR2 FQGNSA.

This clonotype was detected only a few times. The chain uses TRBV7-8 and TRBJ2-6; D remains unclear. The CDR3 is 13 residues long. Trimming stripped 7 bases from V and 0 bases from J, with 4 bases between. Germline CDR1 reads SGHVS; CDR2 reads FQNEAQ. CDR3 DNA sequence: TGTGCCAGCATCTTCTCTGGGGCCAACGTCCTGACTTTC. This gives the protein CASIFSGANVLTF.

This clonotype was counted between two and nine times. The chain joins TRBV20-1 to TRBJ2-1, with 8 bases identical to TRBD1. The CDR3 spans 15 residues. Germline V lookup: CDR1 DFQATT, CDR2 SNEGSKA (reference sequence). The ends lost 6 bases at V and 0 bases at J; junction bases unmatched: 7. The CDR3 here is CSALTGESSYNEQFF. The CDR3 DNA reads TGCAGTGCGCTGACAGGGGAGAGCTCCTACAATGAGCAGTTCTTC.

This clonotype was picked up a small number of times. V and J are TRBV15 and TRBJ2-3; TRBD2 matches 11 bases. Germline CDR1 and CDR2: LNHNV and YYDKDF (reference sequence). The CDR3 is made up of 15 amino acids. Trimming removed 0 bases from V and 4 bases from J; junction bases left unmatched: 0. CDR3 DNA: TGTGCCACCAGCAGAGATAGCGGGAGGGCAGATACGCAGTATTTT. As protein: CATSRDSGRADTQYF.

The genes are TRBV11-3 and TRBJ1-1; D is possibly TRBD1 (6 bases). The V end lost 5 bases, the J end lost 7 bases, and 14 bases lay between the germline ends. The CDR3 covers 13 residues. Germline assignment: CDR1 SGHNT and CDR2 YENEEA. CDR3 region: CASSLSGEIEAFF. The CDR3 coding sequence is TGTGCCAGCAGCCTCTCAGGGGAAATTGAAGCTTTCTTT.

This clonotype was picked up a small number of times. CDR3 nucleotide sequence: TGCAGTGCTAGAGATCCCGGACAGGGGGCCATTTCGAGGCAGCCCCAGCATTTT. Protein: CSARDPGQGAISRQPQHF. The chain combines TRBV20-1 with TRBJ1-5; 11 nucleotides match TRBD1. Germline V gives CDR1 DFQATT, CDR2 SNEGSKA (reference sequence). This CDR3 comprises 18 residues. V shed 0 bases, J shed 7 bases, and the junction held 14 bases outside the gene matches.

This clonotype was detected a few times. The CDR3 nucleotides are TGTGCCAGCAGTTACTCCGCCCTGGGGCTAAGCCCTTACGAGCAGTACTTC. Encoded protein: CASSYSALGLSPYEQYF. The chain carries TRBV6-5 and TRBJ2-7; possible D gene TRBD1, 5 bases. The CDR3 runs 17 residues. V dropped 0 bases and J dropped 4 bases, with 19 bases sitting between them. Germline V lookup: CDR1 MNHEY, CDR2 SVGAGI.

The chain recombines TRBV24-1 with TRBJ2-7, with D maybe TRBD2 (5 bases). The J call is uncertain, as TRBJ2-5 better fits the DNA end. Germline values: CDR1 KGHDR, CDR2 SFDVKD. The CDR3 covers 14 residues. Here the CDR3 DNA reads TGTGCCACCAGTGAGCCGGGAATCCAGGAGACCCAGTACTTC. Protein sequence: CATSEPGIQETQYF.

This clonotype was counted only a few times. V is TRBV27 and J is TRBJ2-7; D might be TRBD2 (7 bases). The CDR3 contains 14 residues. V shed 11 bases and J shed 1 base, with 18 bases lying between them. CDR1 and CDR2 (germline): MNHEY, SMNVEV (reference sequence). Here the CDR3 reads CAAGAEGVSYEQYF. The CDR3 DNA follows: TGTGCCGCGGGGGCGGAGGGCGTGTCCTACGAGCAGTACTTC.

V is TRBV7-2 and J is TRBJ2-7; D gene unclear. CDR3 length equals 16 residues. V was trimmed by 0 bases and J by 2 bases, leaving 14 bases between them. From germline, CDR1 is SGHTA and CDR2 FQGNSA. The CDR3 DNA sequence: TGTGCCAGCAGCTTAGCGGTCAGCGCCGGAGCCTACGAGCAGTACTTC. Protein: CASSLAVSAGAYEQYF. Drawing the rest from reference TRBV7-2 and TRBJ2-7, the complete variable domain is GAGVSQSPSNKVTEKGKDVELRCDPISGHTALYWYRQSLGQGLEFLIYFQGNSAPDKSGLPSDRFSAERTGGSVSTLTIQRTQQEDSAVYLCASSLAVSAGAYEQYFGPGTRLTVT.